The clone carrying this TCR beta chain was found a few times. What it binds is not known. Libraries were prepared by immunoSEQ multiplex PCR; TCRdb keeps only in-frame clonotypes and omits some of them. This repertoire shows about 59,000 clones, 90% to 95% found once; its top ten account for roughly 0.4%. The data belong to a study of graft-versus-host responses after intestinal transplantation. Overall study: Recipients received multivisceral, liver-intestinal, or isolated intestinal transplants. Uniformly, recipients were administered anti-thymocyte globulin induction with subsequent tacrolimus and steroids for around three years. Study-level findings and limits: High graft-versus-host to host-versus-graft T cell clonal ratios marked allografts of patients with graft-donor macrochimerism. Investigators detected GvH clones in recipient marrow, with some emerging earlier in ileum or blood.

From germline, CDR1 is MGHRA and CDR2 YSYEKL. The CDR3 loop spans 15 amino acids. Germline trimming cut 4 bases from V and 8 bases from J; bases unmatched to any gene: 7. The clonotype comes from a human donor who was the organ donor for an intestinal transplant. This chain connects TRBV4-1 to TRBJ1-4, with 10 bases lining up with TRBD1. The specimen comprised unstimulated CD4+ T cells sorted from spleen or lymph node cells, sampled before transplant. CDR3 amino acids: CASSRPGQGKEKLFF. The CDR3 DNA sequence: TGCGCCAGCAGCCGTCCGGGACAGGGGAAGGAAAAACTGTTTTTT.